One and the same sample provided the 20 T cell receptor beta chains below, sequenced in a study of control samples from healthy donors and cancer patients. Only in-frame clones appear in the TCRdb table, and some are missing; sequencing was by immunoSEQ multiplex PCR. The table has around 150,000 clones, under 90% seen once. The sample consisted of blood. These receptor sequences come from a young man in good health.

The chain joins TRBV30 to TRBJ2-2, with 8 bases lining up with TRBD2. The CDR3 has 15 residues. After removal of 4 bases from V and 6 bases from J, the junction contained 10 bases not matched to a gene. The germline V gene has CDR1 GTSNPN and CDR2 SVGIG (reference sequence). The CDR3 spells CAWKPPGLVAGELFF. The CDR3 DNA follows: TGTGCCTGGAAACCTCCGGGACTAGTAGCCGGGGAGCTGTTTTTT.

As DNA, the CDR3 is TGTGCCAGCAGTGAGTTGACAGCTACCTACGAGCAGTACTTC. This gives the protein CASSELTATYEQYF. The rearrangement uses TRBV6-4 and TRBJ2-7; a possible D gene is TRBD1 (5 bases). V gave up 3 bases and J gave up 2 bases, with 11 bases separating them. Germline lookup yields CDR1 MRHNA and CDR2 SNTAGT. The CDR3 is 14 residues long.

This chain uses TRBV6-2 or TRBV6-3 with TRBJ2-3; TRBD2 matches 13 bases. The CDR3 is 17 residues long. Germline assignment: CDR1 MNHEY and CDR2 SVGEGT. V shed 2 bases and J 4 bases; nucleotides not matched to a gene: 6. The CDR3 region is CASSYIGLAGVADTQYF. CDR3 bases: TGTGCCAGCAGTTACATCGGACTAGCGGGGGTCGCAGATACGCAGTATTTT.

This clone was counted only a few times. The rearrangement joins TRBV7-8 to TRBJ2-5, with 8 bases fitting TRBD2. The trim removed 1 base at V and 4 bases at J, leaving 5 bases unmatched. The CDR3 extends over 15 amino acids. Germline V lookup: CDR1 SGHVS, CDR2 FQNEAQ. The CDR3 sequence: CASSLERGGRETQYF. CDR3 coding DNA: TGTGCCAGCAGCTTAGAACGGGGGGGGAGAGAGACCCAGTACTTC.

The chain combines TRBV6-2 or TRBV6-3 with TRBJ1-5, with D possibly matching TRBD1 (6 bases). Germline CDR1 is MNHEY and CDR2 is SVGEGT. Trimming removed 5 bases from V and 2 bases from J, with 16 bases in between. The CDR3 totals 16 residues. CDR3 sequence reads: CASSHRRGAGNQPQHF. The CDR3 DNA reads as TGTGCCAGCAGTCACCGGCGGGGGGCCGGCAATCAGCCCCAGCATTTT.

This chain links TRBV7-6 with TRBJ1-1, with D tentatively TRBD1 (6 bases). V lost 5 bases and J 5 bases, leaving 18 bases between the germline ends. Per the germline V gene, CDR1 is SGHVS and CDR2 is FNYEAQ. The CDR3 is made up of 15 amino acids. The DNA for the CDR3 is TGTGCCAGCAGCGCCGGGACACCCTCCGGGACTGAAGCTTTCTTT. This translates into CASSAGTPSGTEAFF.

Written as DNA, the CDR3 is TGTGCCAGTAGTAAGGGGGTAGGGGGCTTCGCCGGGGAGCTGTTTTTT. Its protein product is CASSKGVGGFAGELFF. V is TRBV19 and J is TRBJ2-2, with TRBD1 matching 7 bases. The germline gives CDR1 LNHDA, CDR2 SQIVND (reference sequence). Trimming at V came to 4 bases and at J to 6 bases, leaving 11 bases not matched to a gene. The CDR3 has 16 amino acids.

This clone turned up a few times. V and J are TRBV6-5 and TRBJ1-2; 8 bases are shared with TRBD1. V lost 6 bases to trimming and J lost 4 bases; unmatched junction nucleotides: 7. Germline loops: CDR1 MNHEY, CDR2 SVGAGI. The CDR3 consists of 14 residues. This CDR3 is CASSQGALGYGYTF. The CDR3 coding sequence is TGTGCCAGCAGCCAGGGGGCGCTAGGCTATGGCTACACCTTC.

The chain joins TRBV9 to TRBJ1-2; perhaps TRBD1 as D (6 bases). V lost 3 bases and J lost 4, with 16 bases in between. CDR3 length: 15 residues. Germline V gene sequence: CDR1 SGDLS, CDR2 YYNGEE. CDR3 sequence (DNA): TGTGCCAGCAGCGAGGGGGTAGGAGCACTCTATGGCTACACCTTC. Translated, it gives CASSEGVGALYGYTF. Full variable domain (remainder filled in from reference TRBV9 and TRBJ1-2): DSGVTQTPKHLITATGQRVTLRCSPRSGDLSVYWYQQSLDQGLQFLIQYYNGEERAKGNILERFSAQQFPDLHSELNLSSLELGDSALYFCASSEGVGALYGYTFGSGTRLTVV.

This clone was observed a single time. The chain links TRBV6-5 to TRBJ2-1; D is undetermined. The CDR3 has 15 residues. Germline CDR1 and CDR2: MNHEY and SVGAGI. V lost 0 bases to trimming and J lost 4 bases, with 10 bases between them. CDR3 loop: CASSYSKALYNEQFF. CDR3 in DNA: TGTGCCAGCAGTTACTCGAAGGCGCTTTACAATGAGCAGTTCTTC.

The genes are TRBV6-5 and TRBJ2-7; TRBD1 is a possible D gene (6 bases). V was pared by 6 bases and J by 3 bases, with 9 bases between. Germline V CDR1 and CDR2: MNHEY, SVGAGI. This CDR3 has 12 amino acids. The DNA of the CDR3 is TGTGCCAGCAGACGGACAGACTACGAGCAGTACTTC. Amino acid sequence: CASRRTDYEQYF.

The V and J genes are TRBV11-3 and TRBJ2-1; 8 bases are shared with TRBD1. The CDR3 extends over 15 amino acids. J gave up 5 bases and V 5 bases, and 8 bases lay outside the gene matches. Germline V gene sequence: CDR1 SGHNT, CDR2 YENEEA. The CDR3 spells CASSPSRGHHNEQFF. DNA of the CDR3: TGTGCCAGCAGCCCTAGCAGGGGGCATCACAATGAGCAGTTCTTC.

This sequence joins TRBV4-2 and TRBJ1-3; D uncertain. CDR3 length: 14 residues. The V end was cut by 2 bases, the J end by 2 bases, with 7 bases between. Germline-derived CDR1 and CDR2 are LGHNA and YNFKEQ. In nucleotides, the CDR3 is TGTGCCAGCAGCCAAAATGGGGCTGGAAACACCATATATTTT. Translation gives CASSQNGAGNTIYF.

V and J are TRBV9 and TRBJ2-1, with TRBD1 as a possible D gene (5 bases). Germline-derived CDR1 and CDR2 are SGDLS and YYNGEE. Deletions cut 3 bases from V and 9 bases from J, with 10 bases between. This CDR3 comprises 12 residues. In DNA, the CDR3 is TGTGCCAGCAGCGAGGGGCGCGGTGAGCAGTTCTTC. Encoded protein: CASSEGRGEQFF.

The gene calls are TRBV7-6 and TRBJ1-1, with unresolved D. This CDR3 comprises 14 residues. The V gene lost 1 base and the J gene lost 5 bases, with 11 bases spanning the gap. The germline gives CDR1 SGHVS, CDR2 FNYEAQ. The CDR3 DNA sequence: TGTGCCAGCAGCTTAGGAAGAGGGAAGACTGAAGCTTTCTTT. This sequence encodes CASSLGRGKTEAFF.

V and J are TRBV6-1 and TRBJ2-2; no clear D gene. V dropped 6 bases and J dropped 0 bases, with 11 bases sitting between them. The germline V gene encodes CDR1 MNHNS and CDR2 SASEGT. The CDR3 has 15 amino acids. CDR3 region: CASRKGPTNTGELFF. DNA for the CDR3: TGTGCCAGCAGAAAAGGACCAACGAACACCGGGGAGCTGTTTTTT.

The rearrangement joins TRBV19 to TRBJ1-1, with a possible D match to TRBD1 (5 bases). CDR3 length equals 15 residues. V lost 1 base and J lost 1, with 10 bases in between. Germline values: CDR1 LNHDA, CDR2 SQIVND (reference sequence). The CDR3, as DNA: TGTGCCAGTAGTATAGGGGGGACCGCGAACACTGAAGCTTTCTTT. Amino acid sequence: CASSIGGTANTEAFF.

V gene TRBV25-1 combines with J gene TRBJ1-2; D is unresolved. Germline V gene sequence: CDR1 MGHDK, CDR2 SYGVNS. V lost 6 bases to trimming and J lost 2 bases, with 10 bases between them. This CDR3 spans 13 amino acids. CDR3 protein: CASRDGGNYGYTF. For the CDR3, the DNA is TGTGCCAGCAGGGACGGAGGGAACTATGGCTACACCTTC.

This clone was picked up a small number of times. The V call is TRBV5-5, the J call TRBJ2-5, with D maybe TRBD2 (6 bases). The CDR3 sequence is 15 residues long. The germline gives CDR1 SGHKS, CDR2 YYEKEE (reference sequence). Trimming removed 4 bases at V and 5 bases at J, with 18 bases between. CDR3 nucleotide sequence: TGTGCCAGCAGCCGAGCCCCGGGGAGCGGGGAGACCCAGTACTTC. It specifies CASSRAPGSGETQYF. Full variable domain (rest looked up from reference TRBV5-5 and TRBJ2-5): DAGVTQSPTHLIKTRGQQVTLRCSPISGHKSVSWYQQVLGQGPQFIFQYYEKEERGRGNFPDRFSARQFPNYSSELNVNALLLGDSALYLCASSRAPGSGETQYFGPGTRLLVL.

J is TRBJ1-5 and V is TRBV2, with TRBD1 matching 9 bases. The germline V gene has CDR1 SNHLY and CDR2 FYNNEI. V shed 8 bases and J 4 bases; nucleotides not matched to a gene: 9. The CDR3 loop spans 15 amino acids. In DNA form, the CDR3 reads TGTGCCAGCGAGAAGACAGGGGGAGGTAATCAGCCCCAGCATTTT. Encoded protein: CASEKTGGGNQPQHF. The whole variable domain, filled in from reference TRBV2 and TRBJ1-5, reads EPEVTQTPSHQVTQMGQEVILRCVPISNHLYFYWYRQILGQKVEFLVSFYNNEISEKSEIFDDQFSVERPDGSNFTLKIRSTKLEDSAMYFCASEKTGGGNQPQHFGDGTRLSIL.